Below are 16 T cell receptor beta chains sequenced from a single sample in a study of blood T cell repertoires in COVID-19. Data came from immunoSEQ multiplex PCR; TCRdb stores just in-frame clones and leaves some out. The sample lists hundreds of thousands of clones; 75% to 90% were seen once. The sequencing sample was made of peripheral blood. These receptors were taken from a woman between 35 and 50 years old who had recovered from COVID-19.

The gene calls are TRBV5-4 and TRBJ1-4; D uncertain. CDR1 SGHNT and CDR2 YYREEE come from the germline V gene (reference sequence). With 0 bases removed from V and 5 bases from J, the gap between germline ends came to 5 bases. The CDR3 is 13 residues long. The DNA for the CDR3 is TGTGCCAGCAGCTTGGTACAGAATGAAAAACTGTTTTTT. It is translated as CASSLVQNEKLFF.

The CDR3 region has the DNA TGTGCCTGGATGGTTCAGGGGGCTTCCTCTGGAAACACCATATATTTT. This codes for CAWMVQGASSGNTIYF. The chain has TRBV30 and TRBJ1-3; 8 bases fit TRBD1. The CDR3 covers 16 residues. Germline V gives CDR1 GTSNPN, CDR2 SVGIG (reference sequence). V lost 4 bases to trimming and J lost 0 bases; unmatched junction nucleotides: 8.

The table lists this clone with a few counts. The rearrangement links TRBV4-3 to TRBJ1-1; the match to TRBD1 covers 8 bases. The CDR3 is 13 residues long. V lost 1 base and J lost 10; bases outside the gene matches: 5. From germline, CDR1 is LGHNA and CDR2 YSLEER. CDR3: CASSQGVGTGAFF. The DNA for the CDR3 is TGCGCCAGCAGCCAAGGGGTCGGGACAGGAGCTTTCTTT.

The chain joins TRBV18 to TRBJ1-4, with 7 bases lining up with TRBD1. CDR1 and CDR2 from the germline V gene are KGHSH and LQKENI. The CDR3 spans 15 residues. V lost 3 bases, J lost 5 bases, and 6 bases stayed unmatched. CDR3 bases: TGTGCCAGCTCACCCGGTGGGGGACAGAATGAAAAACTGTTTTTT. Amino acid sequence: CASSPGGGQNEKLFF.

Notes on this clone: Other DNA sequences of this sample code for an identical CDR3. V gene TRBV6-5 combines with J gene TRBJ1-2; unclear D gene. Between the trimmed V and J ends, which lost 3 bases and 5 bases, there was a span of 10 bases. This CDR3 comprises 13 residues. Germline V lookup: CDR1 MNHEY, CDR2 SVGAGI. CDR3 region: CASSYSGGYGYTF. Written as DNA, the CDR3 is TGTGCCAGCAGTTATTCTGGAGGATATGGCTACACCTTC.

This rearrangement joins TRBV6-5 to TRBJ2-7; D possibly corresponds to TRBD1 (6 bases). CDR3 length equals 13 residues. Trimming pared 5 bases from V and 3 bases from J, leaving 11 bases between. CDR1 and CDR2 from the germline V gene are MNHEY and SVGAGI. For the CDR3, the DNA is TGTGCCAGCAGTCTCAGGACAGACTACGAGCAGTACTTC. Amino acid sequence: CASSLRTDYEQYF.

The chain has TRBV5-4 and TRBJ2-2, with 11 bases fitting TRBD2. Per germline, CDR1 SGHNT and CDR2 YYREEE (reference sequence). The CDR3 length is 16 residues. The V segment lost 0 bases and the J segment 5 bases; nucleotides outside the gene matches: 3. For the CDR3, the DNA is TGTGCCAGCAGCTTGGTGACTAGCGGGGTGACCGGGGAGCTGTTTTTT. It encodes CASSLVTSGVTGELFF.

The gene calls are TRBV5-4 and TRBJ2-5; TRBD2 matches at 9 bases. The length of the CDR3 is 16 residues. The germline V gene has CDR1 SGHNT and CDR2 YYREEE (reference sequence). The ends lost 4 bases at V and 5 bases at J; junction bases unmatched: 12. CDR3 protein: CASSVTLAGGPETQYF. The CDR3 nucleotides read TGTGCCAGCAGCGTAACCTTGGCGGGGGGGCCGGAGACCCAGTACTTC.

This clone is a singleton in its sample. V usage is TRBV7-9 and J usage is TRBJ2-2; D unresolved. CDR1 and CDR2 (germline): SEHNR, FQNEAQ (reference sequence). With 1 base removed from V and 3 bases from J, the gap between germline ends came to 12 bases. CDR3 length: 16 residues. The CDR3 nucleotides read TGTGCCAGCAGCTTAGGACCGCTACTATACACCGGGGAGCTGTTTTTT. Amino acid sequence: CASSLGPLLYTGELFF.

This clone is a singleton in its sample. This rearrangement joins TRBV5-1 to TRBJ2-5; TRBD2 matches 9 bases. Germline V CDR1 and CDR2: SGHRS, YFSETQ. V was clipped by 0 bases and J by 4 bases; unmatched bases: 10. The length of the CDR3 is 17 residues. Written as DNA, the CDR3 is TGCGCCAGCAGCTTGGCGGGTAGCGGGGGACCCAGAGAGACCCAGTACTTC. It is translated as CASSLAGSGGPRETQYF.

The genes are TRBV15 and TRBJ2-7; D ambiguous. The CDR3 has 14 amino acids. Germline V gene data show CDR1 as LNHNV and CDR2 as YYDKDF (reference sequence). Trimming pared 2 bases from V and 0 bases from J, leaving 8 bases between. CDR3 nucleotide sequence: TGTGCCACCAGCAGAATGCCAGTCTCCTACGAGCAGTACTTC. It translates to CATSRMPVSYEQYF. Drawing the rest from reference TRBV15 and TRBJ2-7, the complete variable domain is DAMVIQNPRYQVTQFGKPVTLSCSQTLNHNVMYWYQQKSSQAPKLLFHYYDKDFNNEADTPDNFQSRRPNTSFCFLDIRSPGLGDTAMYLCATSRMPVSYEQYFGPGTRLTVT.

The chain has TRBV18 and TRBJ1-6; 9 bases match TRBD1. The germline gives CDR1 KGHSH, CDR2 LQKENI. The CDR3 is 15 amino acids. The V and J ends lost 3 bases and 7 bases, in that order; junction bases with no gene match: 4. For the CDR3, the DNA is TGTGCCAGCTCACCCACAGGGGGCAACAATTCACCCCTCCACTTT. It specifies CASSPTGGNNSPLHF.

This clone has a handful of counts. V usage is TRBV12-5 and J usage is TRBJ2-1, with D tentatively TRBD1 (6 bases). V was shortened by 10 bases and J by 3 bases, with 16 bases between the two germline ends. The CDR3 runs to 14 residues. Germline V lookup: CDR1 LGHNT, CDR2 FRNRAP. CDR3 in DNA: TGTGCTATCCTATCCCTACAGGGCTACAATGAGCAGTTCTTC. Translation: CAILSLQGYNEQFF.

Only a few counts were recorded for this clone. J is TRBJ2-2 and V is TRBV5-1, with D maybe TRBD2 (6 bases). The CDR3 loop spans 15 amino acids. Germline values: CDR1 SGHRS, CDR2 YFSETQ. V was clipped by 4 bases and J by 5 bases, with 15 bases between them. CDR3 nucleotide sequence: TGCGCCAGCAGCCACGGCGGGGCAAAGACCGGGGAGCTGTTTTTT. Protein: CASSHGGAKTGELFF. Full variable domain (outside the CDR3, taken from reference TRBV5-1 and TRBJ2-2): KAGVTQTPRYLIKTRGQQVTLSCSPISGHRSVSWYQQTPGQGLQFLFEYFSETQRNKGNFPGRFSGRQFSNSRSEMNVSTLELGDSALYLCASSHGGAKTGELFFGEGSRLTVL.

This chain uses TRBV19 with TRBJ2-5; D ambiguous. The CDR3 contains 13 residues. The V gene's germline CDR1 is LNHDA and CDR2 SQIVND (reference sequence). V shed 5 bases and J shed 1 base, with 8 bases lying between them. In nucleotides, the CDR3 is TGTGCCAGTAGTTTACAGATCCAAGAGACCCAGTACTTC. This encodes CASSLQIQETQYF.

This chain connects TRBV5-1 to TRBJ2-7; D might be TRBD1 (8 bases). V lost 4 bases and J lost 7, with 18 bases in between. CDR1 is SGHRS, CDR2 YFSETQ, per germline. CDR3 size: 14 residues. CDR3: CASSLRTGGVEQYF. Written as DNA, the CDR3 is TGCGCCAGCAGCCTGAGAACAGGGGGGGTAGAGCAGTACTTC.